This T cell receptor (beta chain) was captured by sequencing in a study of blood T cell repertoires in COVID-19. Looking at the study overall: Donors in the United States, Italy and Spain gave samples during acute or convalescent COVID-19.

Germline CDR1 and CDR2: SGHAT and FQNNGV. This CDR3 has 15 residues. Trimming cost V 5 bases and J 0 bases, with 13 bases left between them. Produced via immunoSEQ multiplex PCR; TCRdb's table is partial and in-frame only. Here the sample spans 110,000 to 150,000 clones, roughly 75% being singletons. Grouping used clinical history reported by participants in a survey and questionnaire. Sequencing was performed on PBMCs or T cells enriched from blood (not recorded which). This chain uses TRBV11-2 with TRBJ1-1, with D possibly being TRBD1 (6 bases). The clonotype was recovered from a woman in her 50s who had recovered from COVID-19. The CDR3 DNA reads TGTGCCAGCAGCCCAAGACAGGTGATGAACACTGAAGCTTTCTTT. This gives the protein CASSPRQVMNTEAFF.